The TCR beta chain under discussion was sequenced for a study of T cells in localized non-small cell lung cancer. Sequencing was performed with immunoSEQ multiplex PCR; in TCRdb, only in-frame clones are kept and a portion is missing. The sample shows some 870 clones, approximately 30% of them seen only once. Germline values: CDR1 LNHDA, CDR2 SQIVND (reference sequence). V was trimmed by 5 bases and J by 4 bases, leaving 11 bases between them. The CDR3 consists of 13 residues. Study-wide findings and caveats: Uninvolved adjacent lung, not tumor, had the highest T cell clonality. A single tumor region was sequenced, leaving heterogeneity possible.

This clone occurred once. Its matching antigen is unknown. This chain connects TRBV19 to TRBJ1-2, with a weak D call TRBD1 (6 bases). This TCR was recovered from a woman aged 18-49 years with stage III lung adenocarcinoma. This specimen consisted of lung tumor tissue, obtained before any cancer treatment. The CDR3 sequence: CASSPPRGYGYTF. In DNA, the CDR3 is TGTGCCAGTAGTCCCCCCAGGGGCTATGGCTACACCTTC.